Sequencing of this TCR beta chain was carried out in a study of blood T cell repertoires in COVID-19. Looking at the study overall: PBMCs, B-cell-depleted T cells, or T cells provided the cDNA or gDNA that made up the material.

The CDR3 length is 12 residues. The germline V gene has CDR1 SGHAT and CDR2 FQNNGV. The V end lost 5 bases, the J end lost 10 bases, and 15 bases lay between the germline ends. Authors' processing steps: Nucleated cell number was recorded as an estimate derived from reference gene primer amplification. Profiling relied on immunoSEQ multiplex PCR, and the TCRdb table lists in-frame clones only, not all of them. V, J and clone size were drawn from that table, and D and trimming were deduced from the DNA. The sample has about 15,000 clones, 70% to 90% seen once. The sequence was obtained from a man aged 65 to 79 in a cohort sampled during active COVID-19. The sequenced sample consisted of peripheral blood. The chain joins TRBV11-2 to TRBJ2-7; a weak D match, TRBD1 (5 bases). CDR3 sequence reads: CASSPPQGSQYF. The CDR3 DNA is TGTGCCAGCAGCCCCCCCCAGGGCAGCCAGTACTTC.